The 4 T cell receptor beta chains below were found in one sample sequenced in a study of T cell responses to AZD1222 COVID-19 vaccine. The data were produced by immunoSEQ multiplex PCR, yet TCRdb's version contains in-frame clones alone and is incomplete. Here the sample spans about 120,000 clones, approximately 87% being singletons. The sequencing here drew on peripheral blood, taken on day 0 of AZD1222 vaccination. The source of these receptors is an adult in good health.

V gene TRBV11-1 combines with J gene TRBJ2-1; no clear D gene. V lost 1 base and J lost 0, with 7 bases in between. CDR3 length: 15 amino acids. Germline V gene data show CDR1 as SGHAT and CDR2 as FQDESV (reference sequence). CDR3 bases: TGTGCCAGCAGCTTAGGAGCTAGCTCCTACAATGAGCAGTTCTTC. It codes for CASSLGASSYNEQFF.

The V and J genes are TRBV3-1 (or the pseudogene TRBV3-2) and TRBJ1-5, with 9 bases aligning to TRBD1. CDR1 and CDR2 from the germline V gene are LGHDT and YNNKEL (reference sequence). V lost 0 bases, J lost 4 bases, and 7 bases stayed unmatched. This CDR3 comprises 17 residues. CDR3 bases: TGTGCCAGCAGCCAAGAGAGGGACAGGGATGGGAATCAGCCCCAGCATTTT. It translates to CASSQERDRDGNQPQHF.

The chain combines TRBV11-2 with TRBJ2-3; D remains unclear. The CDR3 sequence is 16 residues long. Germline V CDR1 and CDR2: SGHAT, FQNNGV. V was cut by 3 bases and J by 1 base, with 14 bases left in between. CDR3 sequence (DNA): TGTGCCAGCAGCTTCACCCCCCCCGGCGGCACAGATACGCAGTATTTT. This codes for CASSFTPPGGTDTQYF.

This clone showed up just once. This chain connects TRBV19 to TRBJ2-4; 11 nucleotides match TRBD2. The V segment lost 3 bases and the J segment 0 bases; nucleotides outside the gene matches: 7. The CDR3 loop spans 18 amino acids. CDR1 LNHDA and CDR2 SQIVND come from the germline V gene (reference sequence). The CDR3 coding sequence is TGTGCCAGTAGTATTCAAGGGACTAGCGGTCTAGCCAAAAACATTCAGTACTTC. It encodes CASSIQGTSGLAKNIQYF.